The clone carrying this T cell receptor (beta chain) was detected many times. Its antigen is unknown. This record belongs to a study of CD8 T cells in ankylosing spondylitis. General study findings and limits: A TCR beta motif of 7 to 9 highly homologous variants seemed to mark ankylosing spondylitis blood. According to the report, clones linked to the disease were significantly enriched in matched synovial fluid samples taken from ankylosing spondylitis patients. Disease-linked clones had a CD8+ phenotype and relatively low frequency in peripheral blood. Some of these motif variants have turned up before, in reports on reactive arthritis synovial fluid and blood.

Scientists made TCR beta libraries using quantitative 5'-RACE with molecular barcodes. TCRdb recomputed calls from the 5' RACE reads with MiXCR, one row per CDR3 protein. The sample lists about 480,000 distinct CDR3 sequences, approximately 17% occurring once. Germline loops: CDR1 DFQATT, CDR2 SNEGSKA (reference sequence). CDR3 length: 14 residues. Trimming took 5 bases from V and 4 from J, leaving 16 bases between them. The sequence derives from a male donor with ankylosing spondylitis. The V call is TRBV20-1, the J call TRBJ2-3; a possible D gene is TRBD2 (6 bases). The sequencing sample was made of blood, either unsorted or a sorted T cell fraction (not recorded which). The CDR3 protein is CSAPGGVGSDTQYF. The CDR3 DNA reads TGCAGTGCTCCTGGAGGGGTGGGGTCAGATACGCAGTATTTT.